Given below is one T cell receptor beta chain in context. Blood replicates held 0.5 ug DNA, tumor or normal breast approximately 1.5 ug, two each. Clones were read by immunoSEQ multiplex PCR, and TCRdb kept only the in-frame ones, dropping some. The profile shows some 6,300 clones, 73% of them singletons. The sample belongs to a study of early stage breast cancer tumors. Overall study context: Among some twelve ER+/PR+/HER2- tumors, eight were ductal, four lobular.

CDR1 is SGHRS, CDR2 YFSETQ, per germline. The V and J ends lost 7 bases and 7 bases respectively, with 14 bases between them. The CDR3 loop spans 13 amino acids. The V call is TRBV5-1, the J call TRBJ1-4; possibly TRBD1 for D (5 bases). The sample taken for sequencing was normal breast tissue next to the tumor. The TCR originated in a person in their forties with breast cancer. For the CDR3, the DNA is TGCGCCAGCCAAACGGGTGGGGGTGAAAAACTGTTTTTT. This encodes CASQTGGGEKLFF.